The 29 T cell receptor beta chains below come from one sample, sequenced in a study of control samples from healthy donors and cancer patients. Profiling relied on immunoSEQ multiplex PCR, and the TCRdb table lists in-frame clones only, not all of them. Of 100,000 to 150,000 clones in the sample, about nine tenths are singletons; the top ten hold 7.8%. The sample consisted of blood. Receptors were obtained from a woman between 18 and 29 years old in good health.

The rearrangement links TRBV5-1 to TRBJ1-1; 8 positions match TRBD1. Losses at the gene ends were 3 bases for V and 3 bases for J; bases not matched to a gene: 4. The CDR3 is 14 residues long. Germline assignment: CDR1 SGHRS and CDR2 YFSETQ. The CDR3 spells CASSSSQGDTEAFF. Here the CDR3 DNA reads TGCGCCAGCAGCTCCTCACAGGGGGACACTGAAGCTTTCTTT. The full variable domain, rest sourced from reference TRBV5-1 and TRBJ1-1, is KAGVTQTPRYLIKTRGQQVTLSCSPISGHRSVSWYQQTPGQGLQFLFEYFSETQRNKGNFPGRFSGRQFSNSRSEMNVSTLELGDSALYLCASSSSQGDTEAFFGQGTRLTVV.

This chain uses TRBV2 with TRBJ1-1; 8 nucleotides agree with TRBD1. CDR1 is SNHLY and CDR2 is FYNNEI in the germline V gene. V shed 5 bases and J 5 bases; nucleotides not matched to a gene: 7. The CDR3 runs 14 residues. This CDR3 reads CASSNRGGVTEAFF. CDR3 nucleotides: TGTGCCAGCAGTAACAGGGGGGGGGTAACTGAAGCTTTCTTT. The full variable domain, completed using reference TRBV2 and TRBJ1-1, is EPEVTQTPSHQVTQMGQEVILRCVPISNHLYFYWYRQILGQKVEFLVSFYNNEISEKSEIFDDQFSVERPDGSNFTLKIRSTKLEDSAMYFCASSNRGGVTEAFFGQGTRLTVV.

The CDR3 sequence: CASSSRAGVHEQYF. In nucleotides, the CDR3 is TGTGCCAGCAGCTCCCGGGCAGGGGTGCACGAGCAGTACTTC. V gene TRBV7-9 combines with J gene TRBJ2-7, with a weak D call TRBD1 (6 bases). The CDR3 extends over 14 amino acids. The germline V gene encodes CDR1 SEHNR and CDR2 FQNEAQ (reference sequence). Deletions cut 4 bases from V and 5 bases from J, with 15 bases between.

The chain links TRBV14 to TRBJ2-3; 12 bases line up with TRBD2. V lost 2 bases and J lost 5; bases outside the gene matches: 14. Germline V CDR1 and CDR2: SGHDN, FVKESK. This CDR3 has 19 residues. In DNA, the CDR3 is TGTGCCAGCAGCCAACCCGGGACTAGCGGGTTACGTTCAAAAGATACGCAGTATTTT. Its protein product is CASSQPGTSGLRSKDTQYF.

This clone has just a few counts. Other DNA sequences in the same sample also yield this CDR3. The chain employs TRBV19 and TRBJ1-5; the D is unclear. V gave up 3 bases and J gave up 2 bases, with 5 bases separating them. CDR3 size: 13 residues. CDR1 LNHDA and CDR2 SQIVND come from the germline V gene (reference sequence). The CDR3 DNA reads TGTGCCAGTAGTATCGGGGGCAATCAGCCCCAGCATTTT. It encodes CASSIGGNQPQHF.

This chain joins TRBV9 and TRBJ2-7, with 9 bases lining up with TRBD2. Trimming removed 0 bases from V and 1 base from J; junction bases left unmatched: 14. Per germline, CDR1 SGDLS and CDR2 YYNGEE. This CDR3 has 19 amino acids. The CDR3 bases are TGTGCCAGCAGCGTAGGGGGAGATAGGGCTAGCGGGAAATCCTACGAGCAGTACTTC. Translating gives CASSVGGDRASGKSYEQYF.

The chain recombines TRBV20-1 with TRBJ2-3, with D maybe TRBD2 (5 bases). Germline CDR1 is DFQATT and CDR2 is SNEGSKA (reference sequence). V was trimmed by 4 bases and J by 6 bases, leaving 5 bases between them. This CDR3 has 10 amino acids. For the CDR3, the DNA is TGCAGTGCTAAGCGGGATACGCAGTATTTT. This gives the protein CSAKRDTQYF.

J is TRBJ1-1 and V is TRBV29-1; 10 bases map to TRBD1. Trimming took 3 bases from V and 5 from J; bases not matched to a gene: 3. CDR1 is SQVTM and CDR2 is ANQGSEA in the germline V gene. The CDR3 is 13 residues long. In nucleotides, the CDR3 is TGCAGCGTTGATGGGGGACAGGGGACTGAAGCTTTCTTT. This codes for CSVDGGQGTEAFF.

The chain links TRBV18 to TRBJ2-5; 7 nucleotides match TRBD2. CDR1 KGHSH and CDR2 LQKENI come from the germline V gene. CDR3 size: 15 residues. Unmatched junction bases numbered 6, after V lost 3 bases and J lost 2 bases. CDR3 residues: CASSPQRGRQETQYF. The CDR3 coding sequence is TGTGCCAGCTCACCCCAGCGGGGCCGGCAAGAGACCCAGTACTTC.

V gene TRBV3-1 (or the pseudogene TRBV3-2) combines with J gene TRBJ2-2; 9 nucleotides align to TRBD1. CDR1 and CDR2 (germline): LGHDT, YNNKEL (reference sequence). The CDR3 has 15 residues. After removal of 3 bases from V and 5 bases from J, the junction contained 4 bases not matched to a gene. Here the CDR3 reads CASSHTGGWTGELFF. CDR3 DNA sequence: TGTGCCAGCAGCCACACAGGGGGCTGGACCGGGGAGCTGTTTTTT.

CDR3 protein: CASSVTGVTNTGELFF. DNA for the CDR3: TGTGCCAGCAGTGTGACAGGGGTGACGAACACCGGGGAGCTGTTTTTT. This chain uses TRBV2 with TRBJ2-2; 8 bases agree with TRBD1. Germline V lookup: CDR1 SNHLY, CDR2 FYNNEI. J gave up 0 bases and V 4 bases, and 4 bases lay outside the gene matches. The CDR3 sequence is 16 residues long. The full variable domain, with the rest looked up from reference TRBV2 and TRBJ2-2, is EPEVTQTPSHQVTQMGQEVILRCVPISNHLYFYWYRQILGQKVEFLVSFYNNEISEKSEIFDDQFSVERPDGSNFTLKIRSTKLEDSAMYFCASSVTGVTNTGELFFGEGSRLTVL.

The table lists this clone with a count of one. The rearrangement uses TRBV3-1 (or the pseudogene TRBV3-2) and TRBJ2-7; 7 bases fit TRBD1. Unmatched junction bases numbered 7, after V lost 5 bases and J lost 0 bases. There are 15 residues in the CDR3. Germline V gene sequence: CDR1 LGHDT, CDR2 YNNKEL (reference sequence). The CDR3 nucleotides read TGTGCCAGCAGCGTAGGGACAGTCAGCTCCTACGAGCAGTACTTC. It translates to CASSVGTVSSYEQYF.

The chain recombines TRBV12-3 or TRBV12-4 with TRBJ1-2; 9 nucleotides line up with TRBD1. The CDR3 consists of 13 residues. V dropped 6 bases and J dropped 7; count of bases not matched to a gene: 6. For the CDR3, the DNA is TGTGCCAGCAGCACCGGGACAGGGATTGGCTACACCTTC. Translation gives CASSTGTGIGYTF.

The chain uses TRBV5-1 and TRBJ1-1; TRBD1 aligns across 7 bases. The germline CDR1 and CDR2 sequences are SGHRS and YFSETQ. This CDR3 spans 14 amino acids. V lost 5 bases to trimming and J lost 2 bases; unmatched junction nucleotides: 6. The CDR3 coding sequence is TGCGCCAGCAGGGAGTGGACAGGCAACACTGAAGCTTTCTTT. This encodes CASREWTGNTEAFF.

The chain uses TRBV4-3 and TRBJ2-7; D may match TRBD1 or TRBD2 (5 bases each). Trimming cost V 4 bases and J 7 bases, with 20 bases left between them. Germline lookup yields CDR1 LGHNA and CDR2 YSLEER. This CDR3 has 15 residues. DNA for the CDR3: TGCGCCAGCAGCCCGGGACCTCCCCCCTTTCGGGAGCAGTACTTC. Translating it yields CASSPGPPPFREQYF.

The chain employs TRBV6-1 and TRBJ2-3, with 7 bases matching TRBD1. From germline, CDR1 is MNHNS and CDR2 SASEGT. This CDR3 is 19 amino acids long. The V and J ends lost 0 bases and 2 bases, in that order; junction bases with no gene match: 14. The CDR3 loop reads CASSEASPKRGRPTDTQYF. The CDR3 DNA reads TGTGCCAGCAGTGAAGCTTCCCCGAAAAGGGGGCGACCCACAGATACGCAGTATTTT.

This chain links TRBV6-5 with TRBJ2-7; TRBD2 agrees at 7 bases. CDR1 is MNHEY and CDR2 is SVGAGI in the germline V gene. The CDR3 loop spans 13 amino acids. V shed 8 bases, J shed 9 bases, and the junction held 13 bases outside the gene matches. In nucleotides, the CDR3 is TGTGCCAGCGAGGGCTCATCGGGGGGAGTGCAGTACTTC. Protein product: CASEGSSGGVQYF.

CDR3 in DNA: TGTGCTAGTGGTAAAGGGGGGAGTAATCCTAGCAATCAGCCCCAGCATTTT. Protein sequence: CASGKGGSNPSNQPQHF. V is TRBV12-5 and J is TRBJ1-5, with D tentatively TRBD1 (6 bases). The CDR3 loop spans 17 amino acids. Trimming stripped 5 bases from V and 0 bases from J, with 17 bases between. In germline, CDR1 is LGHNT, CDR2 FRNRAP.

V and J are TRBV7-2 and TRBJ1-1; possibly TRBD1 for D (6 bases). Trimming left V 3 bases short and J 1 base short, with 9 bases between. Germline V gives CDR1 SGHTA, CDR2 FQGNSA. The CDR3 extends over 14 amino acids. CDR3 DNA sequence: TGTGCCAGCAGCTTTATGGACAGGAACACTGAAGCTTTCTTT. It translates to CASSFMDRNTEAFF.

This clone was seen more than once but under ten times. V usage is TRBV5-8 and J usage is TRBJ1-5; maybe TRBD1 (5 bases). Trimming left V 4 bases short and J 0 bases short, with 14 bases between. The CDR3 extends over 16 amino acids. The germline V gene has CDR1 SGHTS and CDR2 YDEGEE. CDR3 in DNA: TGTGCCAGCAGCCCGGGGACGGTCCATAGCAATCAGCCCCAGCATTTT. Translating it yields CASSPGTVHSNQPQHF.

The V gene is TRBV4-3, the J gene TRBJ2-3; tentatively, D is TRBD2 (5 bases). V was cut by 3 bases and J by 0 bases, with 10 bases left in between. The CDR3 has 15 residues. Germline V gene data show CDR1 as LGHNA and CDR2 as YSLEER. The CDR3 coding sequence is TGCGCCAGCAGCCAGTCCGGGATCAGCACAGATACGCAGTATTTT. Residues: CASSQSGISTDTQYF.

This chain joins TRBV29-1 and TRBJ2-7, with no clear D. Germline V gene lookup returns CDR1 SQVTM and CDR2 ANQGSEA. CDR3 size: 12 residues. Between the trimmed V and J ends, which lost 5 bases and 3 bases, there was a span of 11 bases. CDR3 region: CSVKVRGYEQYF. CDR3 bases: TGCAGCGTTAAGGTCAGAGGCTACGAGCAGTACTTC.

This chain uses TRBV19 with TRBJ2-1; 7 positions match TRBD2. V trimming: 5 bases; J trimming: 7 bases; junction bases outside the gene matches: 11. This CDR3 region has 15 residues. Germline CDR1 LNHDA, CDR2 SQIVND (reference sequence). The CDR3 region is CASSPSSGTTNEQFF. The CDR3 bases are TGTGCCAGTAGTCCTTCTAGCGGAACTACTAATGAGCAGTTCTTC.

J is TRBJ1-6 and V is TRBV27, with D hard to call. The CDR3 has 13 amino acids. Trimming took 6 bases from V and 16 from J, leaving 19 bases between them. Germline V gene lookup returns CDR1 MNHEY and CDR2 SMNVEV (reference sequence). Here the CDR3 DNA reads TGTGCCAGCAGCGCCGCGGTGGCCCTGAATCTCCACTTT. It is translated as CASSAAVALNLHF.

The chain employs TRBV4-2 and TRBJ2-2; D possibly matches TRBD1 or TRBD2 (6 bases each). CDR1 is LGHNA, CDR2 YNFKEQ, per germline. CDR3 length: 18 amino acids. V was pared by 1 base and J by 1 base, with 16 bases between. The DNA of the CDR3 is TGTGCCAGCAGCCAAGCTGGGTTCGGGGGCAAGAACACCGGGGAGCTGTTTTTT. It specifies CASSQAGFGGKNTGELFF.

The chain has TRBV19 and TRBJ1-1; possible D gene TRBD1, 5 bases. V was shortened by 3 bases and J by 0 bases, with 8 bases between the two germline ends. The CDR3 sequence is 14 residues long. The germline V gene has CDR1 LNHDA and CDR2 SQIVND (reference sequence). CDR3 nucleotide sequence: TGTGCCAGTAGTATCGGGGCAGTGAACACTGAAGCTTTCTTT. It encodes CASSIGAVNTEAFF.

This chain joins TRBV27 and TRBJ1-6; 10 bases align to TRBD1. The ends lost 3 bases at V and 10 bases at J; junction bases unmatched: 9. CDR1 MNHEY and CDR2 SMNVEV come from the germline V gene (reference sequence). The CDR3 is made up of 16 amino acids. Here the CDR3 reads CASSFRGQGPYSPLHF. In DNA form, the CDR3 reads TGTGCCAGCAGTTTTCGGGGACAGGGGCCCTACTCACCCCTCCACTTT.

This clone came up once. The V call is TRBV7-8, the J call TRBJ2-1, with unresolved D. V was pared by 5 bases and J by 10 bases, with 12 bases between. This CDR3 has 12 amino acids. Germline V gives CDR1 SGHVS, CDR2 FQNEAQ. Written as DNA, the CDR3 is TGTGCCAGCAGCCCCCGAGCCGGGGAGCAGTTCTTC. Translated, it gives CASSPRAGEQFF.

As regards this clone: Its ends do not fully match the called genes, so a read error is possible. The chain is built from TRBV3-1 (or the pseudogene TRBV3-2) and TRBJ1-5; D uncertain. This CDR3 region has 19 residues. Germline-derived CDR1 and CDR2 are LGHDT and YNNKEL (reference sequence). CDR3 in DNA: TGTGCCAGCAGCCAAGAGGTGATGGGGTTCGGCTATAGCAGTCAGCCCCAGCATTTT. Translated: CASSQEVMGFGYSSQPQHF.